This TCR beta chain was sequenced during a study of CD8 T cells in Susac syndrome. cDNA came from roughly 0.5 to 1 ug RNA primed by random hexamers. One entry per CDR3 protein results from TCRdb running MiXCR on the immunoSEQ multiplex PCR reads. In the table there are about 140,000 distinct CDR3 sequences, around 95% of which are singletons. This clonotype has only one observation. Per germline, CDR1 SGHTA and CDR2 FQGTGA. V lost 4 bases, J lost 7 bases, and 13 bases lay in between. This CDR3 comprises 13 residues. Sequencing of TCR beta was performed on blood CD8+ and CD4+ T cells. This sequence joins TRBV7-3 and TRBJ1-1, with D hard to call. The material sequenced was CD4+ T cells from PBMCs. This TCR derives from a human donor with Susac syndrome. CDR3 DNA: TGTGCCAGCAGCTCCCCCGGGCTCAATGAAGCTTTCTTT. Amino acid sequence: CASSSPGLNEAFF.